The next 30 T cell receptor beta chains were all read from a single sample in a study of blood T cell repertoires in COVID-19. Assay used: immunoSEQ multiplex PCR; TCRdb lists only in-frame clones, some missing. Counted here are over 150,000 clones, 85% to 90% occurring once; the ten biggest clones make up around 6.6%. Sequencing input: peripheral blood. Receptors were obtained from a man between 50 and 59 years old with active or convalescent COVID-19.

The gene calls are TRBV20-1 and TRBJ2-5, with a possible D match to TRBD2 (6 bases). The CDR3 runs to 11 residues. Germline V gene data show CDR1 as DFQATT and CDR2 as SNEGSKA (reference sequence). CDR3 sequence reads: CSPTSQETQYF. The CDR3 DNA reads TGCAGCCCGACTAGTCAAGAGACCCAGTACTTC.

V is TRBV19 and J is TRBJ2-5; a possible D gene is TRBD2 (6 bases). The V gene's germline CDR1 is LNHDA and CDR2 SQIVND (reference sequence). The CDR3 spans 13 residues. Trimming removed 6 bases at V and 5 bases at J, with 13 bases between. For the CDR3, the DNA is TGTGCCAGTAGCGGGTCTAGCGTGGAGACCCAGTACTTC. This translates into CASSGSSVETQYF.

This sequence joins TRBV7-9 and TRBJ2-5; D not certain. The CDR3 is 14 residues long. CDR1 SEHNR and CDR2 FQNEAQ come from the germline V gene (reference sequence). V was pared by 6 bases and J by 4 bases, with 15 bases between. For the CDR3, the DNA is TGTGCCAGCAGTTATGACACACCCCCAGAGACCCAGTACTTC. The encoded protein is CASSYDTPPETQYF.

The chain is built from TRBV3-1 (or the pseudogene TRBV3-2) and TRBJ2-3, with 11 positions matching TRBD2. The CDR3 runs to 19 residues. Looked up from germline, CDR1 is LGHDT and CDR2 is YNNKEL (reference sequence). Trimming cost V 3 bases and J 3 bases; bases outside gene matches: 14. The CDR3 loop reads CASSQLFPRLAGRTDTQYF. The CDR3 bases are TGTGCCAGCAGCCAGCTGTTTCCGAGACTAGCGGGAAGGACAGATACGCAGTATTTT.

In the case of this clone: The same CDR3 arises from other DNA sequences in this sample as well. This chain joins TRBV12-3 or TRBV12-4 and TRBJ2-1; no clear D. The V end was cut by 5 bases, the J end by 0 bases, with 2 bases between. The CDR3 is made up of 12 amino acids. CDR3 loop: CASSLSYNEQFF. The CDR3, as DNA: TGTGCCAGCAGTCTCTCCTACAATGAGCAGTTCTTC.

The chain combines TRBV3-1 (or the pseudogene TRBV3-2) with TRBJ2-7; weak D call: TRBD1 (6 bases). V was clipped by 4 bases and J by 6 bases, with 19 bases between them. CDR3 length: 15 amino acids. Germline V lookup: CDR1 LGHDT, CDR2 YNNKEL (reference sequence). CDR3 bases: TGTGCCAGCAGCCCGATTACAGGGTTGAGTGGCGAGCAGTACTTC. Amino acid sequence: CASSPITGLSGEQYF.

CDR3 region: CASLDGAGGLYEQYF. The CDR3 DNA is TGCGCCAGCCTCGACGGGGCGGGAGGTCTCTACGAGCAGTACTTC. V gene TRBV23-1 combines with J gene TRBJ2-7; 8 positions agree with TRBD2. TRBV23-1 carries the ORF label, with uncertain function. V lost 8 bases, J lost 3 bases, and 12 bases stayed unmatched. CDR3 size: 15 residues.

As to this clone: Other DNA sequences in this specimen translate into the identical CDR3. The chain employs TRBV5-5 and TRBJ1-3; TRBD1 might be the D (5 bases). Trimming left V 0 bases short and J 0 bases short, with 7 bases between. CDR1 and CDR2 from the germline V gene are SGHKS and YYEKEE (reference sequence). CDR3 size: 15 residues. CDR3 nucleotides: TGTGCCAGCAGCTTGGATAGGGGCTCTGGAAACACCATATATTTT. This encodes CASSLDRGSGNTIYF. Using reference TRBV5-5 and TRBJ1-3 for the parts outside the CDR3, the full variable domain is DAGVTQSPTHLIKTRGQQVTLRCSPISGHKSVSWYQQVLGQGPQFIFQYYEKEERGRGNFPDRFSARQFPNYSSELNVNALLLGDSALYLCASSLDRGSGNTIYFGEGSWLTVV.

This sequence joins TRBV19 and TRBJ1-6; a weak D match, TRBD1 (5 bases). This CDR3 is 14 amino acids long. The germline CDR1 and CDR2 sequences are LNHDA and SQIVND (reference sequence). V was shortened by 0 bases and J by 7 bases, with 7 bases between the two germline ends. The CDR3 here is CASSIDYRNSPLHF. The CDR3 region has the DNA TGTGCCAGTAGTATAGACTACAGGAATTCACCCCTCCACTTT.

J is TRBJ2-3 and V is TRBV27; TRBD1 aligns across 10 bases. The CDR3 consists of 15 residues. The germline V gene encodes CDR1 MNHEY and CDR2 SMNVEV (reference sequence). The V and J ends lost 4 bases and 4 bases, in that order; junction bases with no gene match: 5. The CDR3 bases are TGTGCCAGCAGTTGGACCGGGACAGGGGCAGATACGCAGTATTTT. Protein product: CASSWTGTGADTQYF.

This chain uses TRBV6-2 or TRBV6-3 with TRBJ2-5, with TRBD1 matching 9 bases. Trimming removed 5 bases from V and 1 base from J; junction bases left unmatched: 8. This CDR3 has 16 residues. In germline, CDR1 is MNHEY, CDR2 SVGEGT. The CDR3 is CASSRPGQGIQETQYF. In DNA form, the CDR3 reads TGTGCCAGCAGTAGACCGGGACAGGGTATCCAAGAGACCCAGTACTTC.

The V and J genes are TRBV3-1 (or the pseudogene TRBV3-2) and TRBJ1-2; 8 bases line up with TRBD1. The V gene's germline CDR1 is LGHDT and CDR2 YNNKEL (reference sequence). The ends lost 3 bases at V and 4 bases at J; junction bases unmatched: 10. The CDR3 has 16 amino acids. The chain's CDR3 is CASSHRSPDRVYGYTF. CDR3 nucleotide sequence: TGTGCCAGCAGCCACCGGAGTCCGGACAGGGTCTATGGCTACACCTTC.

The chain carries TRBV5-3 and TRBJ2-7, with 9 bases that match TRBD2. TRBV5-3 is designated an ORF whose function remains uncertain. After removal of 5 bases from V and 6 bases from J, the junction contained 15 bases not matched to a gene. This CDR3 contains 16 residues. The CDR3 here is CARRHKLAGFFCEQYF. The CDR3 region has the DNA TGTGCCAGAAGGCATAAACTAGCGGGTTTTTTCTGCGAGCAGTACTTC.

The V gene is TRBV5-1, the J gene TRBJ2-3; 10 nucleotides line up with TRBD1. The CDR3 contains 19 residues. Germline CDR1 is SGHRS and CDR2 is YFSETQ. J gave up 2 bases and V 0 bases, and 12 bases lay outside the gene matches. The CDR3 is CASSLARDRGLGHTDTQYF. The CDR3 DNA follows: TGCGCCAGCAGCTTGGCCAGGGACAGGGGACTGGGGCACACAGATACGCAGTATTTT.

This chain links TRBV7-8 with TRBJ1-1; D is undetermined. In germline, CDR1 is SGHVS, CDR2 FQNEAQ. Trimming shortened V by 8 bases and J by 3 bases, and 13 bases separated the two germline ends. The CDR3 is 13 residues long. Here the CDR3 reads CASVYSPYTEAFF. CDR3 coding DNA: TGTGCCAGCGTCTATAGCCCATACACTGAAGCTTTCTTT.

In this sample, this clone turned up once. The rearrangement links TRBV11-2 to TRBJ2-7, with a weak D call TRBD1 (5 bases). The CDR3 length is 13 residues. Germline values: CDR1 SGHAT, CDR2 FQNNGV. The germline V and J ends were trimmed by 3 bases and 4 bases, with 10 bases remaining between them. CDR3 DNA: TGTGCCAGCAGCTTTAGGGGAAGGTACGAGCAGTACTTC. Its translation: CASSFRGRYEQYF.

This chain joins TRBV27 and TRBJ2-7; a weak D match, TRBD1 (5 bases). V lost 6 bases and J lost 0, with 12 bases in between. The germline V gene has CDR1 MNHEY and CDR2 SMNVEV (reference sequence). The CDR3 has 14 residues. Written as DNA, the CDR3 is TGTGCCAGCAGAAGCTCAAGGGGCTCCTACGAGCAGTACTTC. Protein sequence: CASRSSRGSYEQYF.

The count of this clone is one. The chain joins TRBV23-1 to TRBJ2-6; the D gene is possibly TRBD1 (5 bases). TRBV23-1 is designated an ORF whose function remains uncertain. CDR3 size: 18 residues. V dropped 0 bases and J dropped 5 bases, with 17 bases sitting between them. The CDR3: CASSQSRNGRQRANVLTF. CDR3 coding DNA: TGCGCCAGCAGTCAATCGAGGAATGGGCGACAGAGGGCCAACGTCCTGACTTTC.

The chain has TRBV19 and TRBJ1-3; D gene ambiguous. This CDR3 spans 14 amino acids. Germline CDR1 and CDR2: LNHDA and SQIVND (reference sequence). Trimming cost V 4 bases and J 0 bases, with 7 bases left between them. The CDR3 nucleotides are TGTGCCAGTAGTAGCCTGAGCTCTGGAAACACCATATATTTT. Protein sequence: CASSSLSSGNTIYF. The complete variable domain, with remaining parts taken from reference TRBV19 and TRBJ1-3, reads DGGITQSPKYLFRKEGQNVTLSCEQNLNHDAMYWYRQDPGQGLRLIYYSQIVNDFQKGDIAEGYSVSREKKESFPLTVTSAQKNPTAFYLCASSSLSSGNTIYFGEGSWLTVV.

The CDR3 sequence is CASSQRRSGGADEQFF. In DNA form, the CDR3 reads TGTGCCAGCAGCCAGCGAAGGAGCGGGGGGGCAGATGAGCAGTTCTTC. The genes are TRBV7-2 and TRBJ2-1; TRBD2 aligns across 10 bases. The CDR3 consists of 16 residues. Per germline, CDR1 SGHTA and CDR2 FQGNSA. Trimming removed 5 bases from V and 8 bases from J; junction bases left unmatched: 12.

The genes are TRBV9 and TRBJ2-5, with TRBD2 matching over 13 bases. The CDR3 consists of 16 residues. Germline CDR1 is SGDLS and CDR2 is YYNGEE. Trimming removed 3 bases from V and 2 bases from J; junction bases left unmatched: 4. The CDR3 protein is CASSARLAGGQETQYF. The DNA of the CDR3 is TGTGCCAGCAGCGCCCGACTAGCGGGGGGTCAAGAGACCCAGTACTTC.

This clone was seen a handful of times. The chain is built from TRBV4-3 and TRBJ1-3; D remains ambiguous. V was clipped by 0 bases and J by 0 bases, with 12 bases between them. The CDR3 is 17 amino acids. Per germline, CDR1 LGHNA and CDR2 YSLEER. CDR3 protein: CASSQEAVVSSGNTIYF. The CDR3 DNA follows: TGCGCCAGCAGCCAAGAAGCCGTAGTGAGCTCTGGAAACACCATATATTTT.

CDR3 sequence reads: CASSWASGVETQYF. The CDR3 coding sequence is TGTGCCAGCAGTTGGGCTAGCGGGGTGGAGACCCAGTACTTC. The V and J genes are TRBV5-6 and TRBJ2-5; 9 bases align to TRBD2. With V trimmed by 5 bases and J by 5 bases, 7 bases remained unmatched. CDR3 length: 14 amino acids. Germline CDR1 and CDR2: SGHDT and YYEEEE.

This chain connects TRBV7-9 to TRBJ2-7; 11 nucleotides agree with TRBD2. The V segment lost 3 bases and the J segment 6 bases; nucleotides outside the gene matches: 7. Germline loops: CDR1 SEHNR, CDR2 FQNEAQ (reference sequence). This CDR3 contains 15 residues. The CDR3 region is CASSFILAGESEQYF. CDR3 DNA: TGTGCCAGCAGCTTCATACTAGCGGGAGAATCCGAGCAGTACTTC.

V is TRBV21-1 and J is TRBJ1-1. TRBV21-1 is a pseudogene locus. This CDR3 spans 16 amino acids. CDR3: CASSLQPTGSEGEAFF. CDR3 coding DNA: TGTGCCAGCAGCCTTCAACCCACCGGGTCCGAAGGTGAAGCTTTCTTT.

This sequence joins TRBV5-6 and TRBJ1-1, with D possibly TRBD1 on 5 matching bases. The length of the CDR3 is 15 residues. Deletions cut 0 bases from V and 4 bases from J, with 13 bases between. From germline, CDR1 is SGHDT and CDR2 YYEEEE. The CDR3 loop is CASSLGRGTGTEAFF. CDR3 in DNA: TGTGCCAGCAGCTTGGGCCGGGGGACGGGCACTGAAGCTTTCTTT. Looking up the rest from reference TRBV5-6 and TRBJ1-1 gives the full variable domain: DAGVTQSPTHLIKTRGQQVTLRCSPKSGHDTVSWYQQALGQGPQFIFQYYEEEERQRGNFPDRFSGHQFPNYSSELNVNALLLGDSALYLCASSLGRGTGTEAFFGQGTRLTVV.

The table lists this clone with a count of one. This chain uses TRBV11-1 with TRBJ1-1; 10 bases map to TRBD1. Germline CDR1 SGHAT, CDR2 FQDESV (reference sequence). The CDR3 contains 15 residues. V gave up 4 bases and J gave up 4 bases; unmatched junction bases: 6. CDR3 coding DNA: TGTGCCAGCAGCTCAAGACAGGGGGCTGTCACTGAAGCTTTCTTT. It yields the protein CASSSRQGAVTEAFF.

The chain joins TRBV19 to TRBJ2-7; maybe TRBD2 (5 bases). The V gene lost 5 bases and the J gene lost 3 bases, with 20 bases spanning the gap. This CDR3 is built from 16 residues. Germline CDR1 is LNHDA and CDR2 is SQIVND (reference sequence). The CDR3 coding sequence is TGTGCCAGTAGTCCCCTCGGAGCGTCAGGACTCTACGAGCAGTACTTC. This encodes CASSPLGASGLYEQYF.

The chain uses TRBV7-8 and TRBJ2-1; no reliable D call. This CDR3 region has 13 residues. The germline V and J ends were trimmed by 4 bases and 3 bases, with 7 bases remaining between them. The germline gives CDR1 SGHVS, CDR2 FQNEAQ. The CDR3 DNA reads as TGTGCCAGCAGCTCCCCGTTCTACAATGAGCAGTTCTTC. It encodes CASSSPFYNEQFF.

The chain employs TRBV13 and TRBJ2-7, with TRBD1 as a possible D gene (6 bases). This CDR3 region has 17 residues. The germline V gene has CDR1 PRHDT and CDR2 FYEKMQ (reference sequence). V shed 2 bases and J shed 1 base, with 18 bases lying between them. In DNA form, the CDR3 reads TGTGCCAGCAGCTTACAGGTAGGCGGAAGGGGGTCCTACGAGCAGTACTTC. Translation: CASSLQVGGRGSYEQYF.